This T cell receptor beta chain was captured by sequencing in a study of blood T cell repertoires in COVID-19. Enrolled during active infection, Seattle patients were then followed longitudinally. Per the germline V gene, CDR1 is MGHDK and CDR2 is SYGVNS. Trimming removed 7 bases at V and 3 bases at J, with 10 bases between. This CDR3 spans 13 amino acids. Generated by immunoSEQ multiplex PCR, the TCRdb table keeps only in-frame clones and is missing some. The profile shows over 150,000 clones, 85% of them singletons. The source material was peripheral blood. The receptor's source is a woman aged 60-75 years with COVID-19, enrolled during active disease. The chain recombines TRBV25-1 with TRBJ2-1; the D gene is possibly TRBD1 (5 bases). The CDR3 sequence is CASTLDSYNEQFF. The CDR3 DNA reads TGTGCCAGCACTCTAGACAGCTACAATGAGCAGTTCTTC.